The 8 T cell receptor beta chains listed next were all sequenced from one sample in a study of cytomegalovirus exposure and HLA in healthy donors. Method: immunoSEQ multiplex PCR; TCRdb's copy keeps in-frame clones and lacks some. The repertoire holds some 140,000 clones, with approximately 86% as singletons. The sample comprised PBMCs. The receptors originated from a man aged 18 to 30 in good health and CMV-seropositive.

The chain has TRBV4-3 and TRBJ2-1; 7 bases match TRBD2. Germline V CDR1 and CDR2: LGHNA, YSLEER. V shed 0 bases, J shed 7 bases, and the junction held 9 bases outside the gene matches. The CDR3 is 16 amino acids. As DNA, the CDR3 is TGCGCCAGCAGCCAAGAGGGTTATCCCGGGGGGAATGAGCAGTTCTTC. Translation: CASSQEGYPGGNEQFF.

The J gene is TRBJ2-1, the V gene TRBV2; 11 nucleotides match TRBD2. Germline values: CDR1 SNHLY, CDR2 FYNNEI. Unmatched junction bases numbered 5, after V lost 3 bases and J lost 4 bases. This CDR3 has 16 amino acids. CDR3 sequence (DNA): TGTGCCAGCAGTGAGACTAGCGGGGCTAATTACAATGAGCAGTTCTTC. Translated, it gives CASSETSGANYNEQFF.

CDR3 in amino acids: CASSKTGAFSNYGYTF. The DNA of the CDR3 is TGTGCCAGCTCAAAGACAGGAGCCTTCTCTAACTATGGCTACACCTTC. This sequence joins TRBV18 and TRBJ1-2, with D possibly matching TRBD1 (6 bases). V was pared by 5 bases and J by 0 bases, with 16 bases between. Germline CDR1 and CDR2: KGHSH and LQKENI. This CDR3 is 16 amino acids long. Together with reference TRBV18 and TRBJ1-2, the CDR3 gives the full variable domain: NAGVMQNPRHLVRRRGQEARLRCSPMKGHSHVYWYRQLPEEGLKFMVYLQKENIIDESGMPKERFSAEFPKEGPSILRIQQVVRGDSAAYFCASSKTGAFSNYGYTFGSGTRLTVV.

This clone occurred once. The rearrangement links TRBV2 to TRBJ2-7; the D gene is possibly TRBD2 (5 bases). The CDR3 covers 14 residues. The germline gives CDR1 SNHLY, CDR2 FYNNEI. V was pared by 2 bases and J by 2 bases, with 10 bases between. DNA for the CDR3: TGTGCCAGCAGTGAACGAAGCGGCCCCTACGAGCAGTACTTC. Residues: CASSERSGPYEQYF.

J is TRBJ2-1 and V is TRBV6-5; 7 bases are shared with TRBD2. The CDR3 spans 14 residues. Trimming removed 7 bases from V and 1 base from J; junction bases left unmatched: 4. Germline CDR1 MNHEY, CDR2 SVGAGI. CDR3: CASTGEGSYNEQFF. The DNA of the CDR3 is TGTGCCAGCACCGGGGAGGGGTCCTACAATGAGCAGTTCTTC.

This clone was found once. The V and J genes are TRBV4-1 and TRBJ2-7; TRBD2 agrees at 8 bases. The CDR3 has 18 amino acids. In germline, CDR1 is MGHRA, CDR2 YSYEKL. V was clipped by 0 bases and J by 2 bases; unmatched bases: 12. The CDR3 sequence: CASSQDGGSGAVAYEQYF. As DNA, the CDR3 is TGCGCCAGCAGCCAAGATGGTGGTAGCGGGGCGGTCGCCTACGAGCAGTACTTC.

The chain recombines TRBV13 with TRBJ2-7, with 7 bases matching TRBD1. J was trimmed by 6 bases and V by 4 bases; bases with no gene match: 9. This CDR3 contains 14 residues. The germline gives CDR1 PRHDT, CDR2 FYEKMQ (reference sequence). The CDR3 sequence: CASSSTGMGTEQYF. The DNA for the CDR3 is TGTGCCAGCAGCTCGACAGGGATGGGCACCGAGCAGTACTTC.

This rearrangement joins TRBV4-3 to TRBJ2-5; TRBD1 aligns across 10 bases. The CDR3 totals 16 residues. In germline, CDR1 is LGHNA, CDR2 YSLEER. The trim removed 3 bases at V and 3 bases at J, leaving 7 bases unmatched. The CDR3: CASSQYLGQGKETQYF. For the CDR3, the DNA is TGCGCCAGCAGCCAGTATTTGGGACAGGGGAAAGAGACCCAGTACTTC.